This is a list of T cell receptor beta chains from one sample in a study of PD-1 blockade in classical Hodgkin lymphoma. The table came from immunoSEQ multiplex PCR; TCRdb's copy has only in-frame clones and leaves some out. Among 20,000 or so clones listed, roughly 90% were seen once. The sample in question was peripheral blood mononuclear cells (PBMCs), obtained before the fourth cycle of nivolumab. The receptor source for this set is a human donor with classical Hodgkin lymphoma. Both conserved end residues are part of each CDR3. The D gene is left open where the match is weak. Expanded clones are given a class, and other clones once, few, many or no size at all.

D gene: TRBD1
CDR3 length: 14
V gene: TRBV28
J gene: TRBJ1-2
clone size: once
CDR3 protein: CASSSAGGGGGYTF
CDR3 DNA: TGTGCCAGCAGTTCTGCAGGGGGCGGTGGTGGCTACACCTTC

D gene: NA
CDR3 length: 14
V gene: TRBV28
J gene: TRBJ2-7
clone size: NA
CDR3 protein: CASSPLTGNYEQYF
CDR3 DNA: TGTGCCAGCAGTCCACTAACAGGGAACTACGAGCAGTACTTC

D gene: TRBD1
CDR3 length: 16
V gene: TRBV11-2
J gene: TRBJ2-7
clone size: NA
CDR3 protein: CASSRSRTGSAYEQYF
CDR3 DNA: TGTGCCAGCAGCCGAAGCCGGACAGGGTCAGCCTACGAGCAGTACTTC

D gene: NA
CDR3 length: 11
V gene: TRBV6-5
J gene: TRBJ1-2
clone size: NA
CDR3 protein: CASTPNYGYTF
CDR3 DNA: TGTGCCAGCACCCCTAACTATGGCTACACCTTC

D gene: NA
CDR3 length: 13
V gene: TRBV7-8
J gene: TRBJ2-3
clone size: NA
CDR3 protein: CASSFWRGDTQYF
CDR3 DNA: TGTGCCAGCAGCTTTTGGAGGGGAGATACGCAGTATTTT

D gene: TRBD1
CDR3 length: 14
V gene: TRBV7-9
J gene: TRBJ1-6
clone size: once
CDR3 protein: CASSRTGDNSPLHF
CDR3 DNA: TGTGCCAGCAGCCGGACAGGGGATAATTCACCCCTCCACTTT

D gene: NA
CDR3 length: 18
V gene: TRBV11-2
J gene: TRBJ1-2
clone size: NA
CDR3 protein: CASSLDTPPPRLCYGYTF
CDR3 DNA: TGTGCCAGCAGCTTAGATACCCCTCCTCCTCGGCTGTGCTATGGCTACACCTTC

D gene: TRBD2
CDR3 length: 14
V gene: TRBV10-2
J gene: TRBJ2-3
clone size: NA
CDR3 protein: CASSLAGGTDTQYF
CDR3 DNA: TGCGCCAGCAGCTTAGCGGGAGGGACAGATACGCAGTATTTT

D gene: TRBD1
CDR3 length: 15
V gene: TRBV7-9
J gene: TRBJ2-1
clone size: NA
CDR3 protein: CASSLVQGANNEQFF
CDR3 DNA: TGTGCCAGCAGCTTAGTACAGGGGGCTAACAATGAGCAGTTCTTC

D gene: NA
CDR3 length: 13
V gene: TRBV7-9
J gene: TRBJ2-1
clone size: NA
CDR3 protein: CASSFSSYNEQFF
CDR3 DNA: TGTGCCAGCAGCTTTTCCAGCTACAATGAGCAGTTCTTC

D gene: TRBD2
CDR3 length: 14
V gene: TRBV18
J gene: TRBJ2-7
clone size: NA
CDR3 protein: CASSPPSGGYEQYF
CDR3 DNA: TGTGCCAGCTCACCCCCTAGCGGCGGCTACGAGCAGTACTTC

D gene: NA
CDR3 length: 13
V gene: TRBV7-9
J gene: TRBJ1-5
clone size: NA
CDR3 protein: CASTQNSNQPQHF
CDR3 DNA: TGTGCCAGCACCCAAAATAGCAATCAGCCCCAGCATTTT

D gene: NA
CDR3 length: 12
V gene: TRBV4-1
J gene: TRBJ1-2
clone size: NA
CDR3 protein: CASSQERGGYTF
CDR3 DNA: TGCGCCAGCAGCCAAGAGAGGGGTGGCTACACCTTC

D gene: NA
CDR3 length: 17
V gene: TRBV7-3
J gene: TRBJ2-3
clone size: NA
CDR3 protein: CASSRYGSVPSTDTQYF
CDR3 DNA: TGTGCCAGCAGCCGATATGGGTCGGTCCCTAGCACAGATACGCAGTATTTT

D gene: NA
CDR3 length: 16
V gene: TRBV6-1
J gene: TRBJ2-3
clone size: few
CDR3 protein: CASSEAPGGEGDTQYF
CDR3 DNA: TGTGCCAGCAGTGAAGCACCGGGGGGCGAGGGAGATACGCAGTATTTT

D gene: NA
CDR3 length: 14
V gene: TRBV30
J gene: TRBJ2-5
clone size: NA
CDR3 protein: CAWKGGQSQETQYF
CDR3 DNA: TGTGCCTGGAAGGGCGGACAGTCCCAAGAGACCCAGTACTTC

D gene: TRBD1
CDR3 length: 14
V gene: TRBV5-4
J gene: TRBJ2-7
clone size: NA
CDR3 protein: CASSHPDRVREQYF
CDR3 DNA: TGTGCCAGCAGCCATCCGGACAGGGTGAGGGAGCAGTACTTC

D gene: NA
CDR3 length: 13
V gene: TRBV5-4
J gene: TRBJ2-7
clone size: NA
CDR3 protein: CASSFGGPYEQYF
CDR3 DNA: TGTGCCAGCAGCTTCGGGGGGCCCTACGAGCAGTACTTC

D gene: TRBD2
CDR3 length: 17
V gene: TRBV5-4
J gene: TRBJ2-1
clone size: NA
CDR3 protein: CASSLLGLAGVYNEQFF
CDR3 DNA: TGTGCCAGCAGCTTATTAGGACTAGCGGGAGTCTACAATGAGCAGTTCTTC

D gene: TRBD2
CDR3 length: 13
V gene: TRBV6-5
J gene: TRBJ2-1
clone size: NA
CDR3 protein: CASSLAGVGEQFF
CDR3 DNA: TGTGCCAGCAGTCTAGCGGGAGTTGGTGAGCAGTTCTTC

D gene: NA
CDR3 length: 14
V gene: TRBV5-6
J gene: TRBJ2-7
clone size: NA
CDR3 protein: CASSSGPTVYEQYF
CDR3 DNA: TGTGCCAGCAGCTCGGGACCGACAGTCTACGAGCAGTACTTC

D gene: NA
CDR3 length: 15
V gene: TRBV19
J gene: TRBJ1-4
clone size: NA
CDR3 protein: CASSLGQTTNEKLFF
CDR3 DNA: TGTGCCAGTAGCCTCGGACAGACAACTAATGAAAAACTGTTTTTT

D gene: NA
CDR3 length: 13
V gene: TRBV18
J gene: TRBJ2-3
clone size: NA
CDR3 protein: CASSLSPGDTQYF
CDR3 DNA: TGTGCCAGCTCACTCTCGCCTGGAGATACGCAGTATTTT

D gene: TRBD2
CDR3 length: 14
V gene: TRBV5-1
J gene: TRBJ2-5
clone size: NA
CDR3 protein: CASSPGGGSETQYF
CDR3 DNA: TGCGCCAGCAGCCCGGGGGGTGGATCCGAGACCCAGTACTTC

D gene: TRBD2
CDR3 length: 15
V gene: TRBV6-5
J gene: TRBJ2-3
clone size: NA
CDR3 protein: CASSYASGEGDTQYF
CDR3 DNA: TGTGCCAGCAGTTATGCTAGCGGGGAAGGGGATACGCAGTATTTT

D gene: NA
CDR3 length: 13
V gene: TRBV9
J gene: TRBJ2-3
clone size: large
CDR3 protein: CASSVDWSIPPYF
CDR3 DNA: TGTGCCAGCAGCGTAGACTGGAGCATACCCCCGTATTTT

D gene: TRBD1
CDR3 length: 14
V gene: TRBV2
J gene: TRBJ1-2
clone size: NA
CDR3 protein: CASSGQGRNYGYTF
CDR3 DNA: TGTGCCAGCAGTGGACAGGGACGAAACTATGGCTACACCTTC

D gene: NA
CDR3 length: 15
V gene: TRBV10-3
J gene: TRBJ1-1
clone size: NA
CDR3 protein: CAISESAGRNTEAFF
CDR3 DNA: TGTGCCATCAGTGAGTCGGCAGGGAGGAACACTGAAGCTTTCTTT